A single sample gave rise to the 6 T cell receptor beta chains below, sequenced in a study of monozygotic twins with inflammatory bowel disease. TCRdb reprocessed the 5' RACE reads and keeps a single row for each CDR3 protein, giving no DNA. The listing records approximately 400,000 distinct CDR3 sequences. The sequenced sample was blood. The receptors derive from a human donor with ulcerative colitis or Crohn's disease, or a healthy co-twin of an affected twin (not recorded which).

V gene TRBV10-2 combines with J gene TRBJ2-3; TCRdb outputs TRBD1, but without DNA this stays unchecked. CDR3 length equals 16 residues. CDR1 and CDR2 (germline): WSHSY, SAAADI. CDR3 loop: CASSESGGASTDTQYF.

V and J are TRBV30 and TRBJ2-6; with no DNA, the TCRdb D assignment of TRBD1 cannot be verified. This CDR3 is built from 21 residues. The V gene's germline CDR1 is GTSNPN and CDR2 SVGIG (reference sequence). Here the CDR3 reads CAWSESPMTGLPYSGANVLTF.

V and J are TRBV7-9 and TRBJ2-1. Germline CDR1 and CDR2: SEHNR and FQNEAQ (reference sequence). The CDR3 has 14 amino acids. This CDR3 reads CASSLVQAYNEQFF.

V is TRBV10-3 and J is TRBJ2-7; lacking DNA, the TRBD1 call made by TCRdb goes unchecked. CDR1 is ENHRY and CDR2 is SYGVKD in the germline V gene. The CDR3 is 14 residues long. The CDR3 loop reads CAISDPRVTYEQYF.

This chain connects TRBV2 to TRBJ2-2; the TCRdb call, TRBD1, lacks DNA for checking. Germline-derived CDR1 and CDR2 are SNHLY and FYNNEI. The CDR3 runs to 15 residues. The CDR3: CASREGGASTGELFF.

The rearrangement uses TRBV29-1 and TRBJ1-1. Germline CDR1 reads SQVTM; CDR2 reads ANQGSEA. The CDR3 is made up of 11 amino acids. The CDR3: CSVEVNTEAFF.